This TCR beta chain came from a study of blood T cell repertoires in COVID-19. About this clone: This sample also contains other DNA sequences that code for the same CDR3.

Adults between about 18 and 89 years of age took part from under 30 US areas. V trimming: 5 bases; J trimming: 5 bases; junction bases outside the gene matches: 5. This CDR3 has 13 amino acids. Method: immunoSEQ multiplex PCR; TCRdb's copy keeps in-frame clones and lacks some. In the table there are about 220,000 clones, about four fifths of which are singletons. Sequencing was carried out using PBMCs or T cells enriched from blood (not recorded which). This receptor was taken from a woman between 50 and 59 years old who had been exposed to COVID-19. This chain connects TRBV12-3 or TRBV12-4 to TRBJ1-1; 7 bases are a match to TRBD1. CDR3 sequence: CASSPGGGTEAFF. The CDR3 nucleotides are TGTGCCAGCAGTCCAGGGGGTGGGACTGAAGCTTTCTTT.